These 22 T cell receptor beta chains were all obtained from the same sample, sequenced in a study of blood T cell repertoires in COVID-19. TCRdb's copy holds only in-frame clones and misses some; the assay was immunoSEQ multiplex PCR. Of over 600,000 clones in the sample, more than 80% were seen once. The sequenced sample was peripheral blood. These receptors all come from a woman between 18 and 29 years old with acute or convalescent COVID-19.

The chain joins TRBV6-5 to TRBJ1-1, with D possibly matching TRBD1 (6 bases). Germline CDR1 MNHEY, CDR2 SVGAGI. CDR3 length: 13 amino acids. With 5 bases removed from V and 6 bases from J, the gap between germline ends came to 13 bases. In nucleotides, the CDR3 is TGTGCCAGCAGTAGAACAGGGTTCGCTGAAGCTTTCTTT. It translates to CASSRTGFAEAFF.

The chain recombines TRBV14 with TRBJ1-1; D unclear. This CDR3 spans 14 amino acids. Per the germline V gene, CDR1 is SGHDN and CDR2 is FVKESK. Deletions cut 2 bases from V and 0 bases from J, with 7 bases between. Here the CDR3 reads CASSQPTVNTEAFF. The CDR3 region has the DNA TGTGCCAGCAGCCAACCCACAGTGAACACTGAAGCTTTCTTT. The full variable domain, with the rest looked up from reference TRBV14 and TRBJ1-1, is EAGVTQFPSHSVIEKGQTVTLRCDPISGHDNLYWYRRVMGKEIKFLLHFVKESKQDESGMPNNRFLAERTGGTYSTLKVQPAELEDSGVYFCASSQPTVNTEAFFGQGTRLTVV.

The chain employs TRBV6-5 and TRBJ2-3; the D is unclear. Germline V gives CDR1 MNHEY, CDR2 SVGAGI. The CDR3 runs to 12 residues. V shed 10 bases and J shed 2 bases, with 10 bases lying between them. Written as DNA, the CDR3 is TGTGCCACCACAGACACCACAGATACGCAGTATTTT. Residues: CATTDTTDTQYF.

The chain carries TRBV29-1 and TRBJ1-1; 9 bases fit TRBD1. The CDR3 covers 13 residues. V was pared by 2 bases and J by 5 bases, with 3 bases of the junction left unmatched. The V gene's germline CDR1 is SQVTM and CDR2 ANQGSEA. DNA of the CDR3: TGCAGCGTTGAAAGACAGGGGGAAACTGAAGCTTTCTTT. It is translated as CSVERQGETEAFF. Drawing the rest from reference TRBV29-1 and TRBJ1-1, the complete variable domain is SAVISQKPSRDICQRGTSLTIQCQVDSQVTMMFWYRQQPGQSLTLIATANQGSEATYESGFVIDKFPISRPNLTFSTLTVSNMSPEDSSIYLCSVERQGETEAFFGQGTRLTVV.

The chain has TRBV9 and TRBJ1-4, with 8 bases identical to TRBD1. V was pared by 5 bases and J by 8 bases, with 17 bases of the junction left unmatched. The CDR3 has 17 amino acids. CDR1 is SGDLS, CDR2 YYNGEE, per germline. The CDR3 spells CASSRTGRVWGEEKLFF. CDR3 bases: TGTGCCAGCAGTAGGACAGGGAGAGTTTGGGGCGAAGAAAAACTGTTTTTT. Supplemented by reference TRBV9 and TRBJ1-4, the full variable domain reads DSGVTQTPKHLITATGQRVTLRCSPRSGDLSVYWYQQSLDQGLQFLIQYYNGEERAKGNILERFSAQQFPDLHSELNLSSLELGDSALYFCASSRTGRVWGEEKLFFGSGTQLSVL.

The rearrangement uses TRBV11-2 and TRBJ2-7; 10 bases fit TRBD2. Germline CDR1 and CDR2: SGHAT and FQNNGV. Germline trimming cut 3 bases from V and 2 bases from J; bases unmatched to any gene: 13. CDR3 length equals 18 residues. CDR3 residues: CASSLPALAGVTPYEQYF. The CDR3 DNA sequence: TGTGCCAGCAGCTTGCCCGCTCTAGCGGGGGTGACCCCCTACGAGCAGTACTTC.

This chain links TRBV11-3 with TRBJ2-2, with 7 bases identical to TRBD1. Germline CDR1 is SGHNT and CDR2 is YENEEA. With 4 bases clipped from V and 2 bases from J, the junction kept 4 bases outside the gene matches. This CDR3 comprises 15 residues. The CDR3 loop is CASSSRGPNTGELFF. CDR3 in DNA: TGTGCCAGCAGCTCGAGGGGGCCAAACACCGGGGAGCTGTTTTTT.

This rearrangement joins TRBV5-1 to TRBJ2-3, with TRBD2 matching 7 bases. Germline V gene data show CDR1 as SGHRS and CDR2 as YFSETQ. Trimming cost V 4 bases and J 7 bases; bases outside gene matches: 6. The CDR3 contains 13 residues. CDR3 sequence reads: CASSPTSVHTQYF. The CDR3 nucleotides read TGCGCCAGCAGCCCTACTAGCGTCCATACGCAGTATTTT. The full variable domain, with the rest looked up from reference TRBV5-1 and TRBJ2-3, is KAGVTQTPRYLIKTRGQQVTLSCSPISGHRSVSWYQQTPGQGLQFLFEYFSETQRNKGNFPGRFSGRQFSNSRSEMNVSTLELGDSALYLCASSPTSVHTQYFGPGTRLTVL.

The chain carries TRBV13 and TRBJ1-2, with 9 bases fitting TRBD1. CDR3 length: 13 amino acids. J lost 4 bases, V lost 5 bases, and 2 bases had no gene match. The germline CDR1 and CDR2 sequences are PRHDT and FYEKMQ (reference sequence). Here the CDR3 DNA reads TGTGCCAGCAGCCAGGGACAGGGCTATGGCTACACCTTC. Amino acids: CASSQGQGYGYTF.

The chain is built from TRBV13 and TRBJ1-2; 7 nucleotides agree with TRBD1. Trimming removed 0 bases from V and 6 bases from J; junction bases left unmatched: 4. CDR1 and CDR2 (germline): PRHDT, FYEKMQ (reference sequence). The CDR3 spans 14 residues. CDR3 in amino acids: CASSLGRGDHGYTF. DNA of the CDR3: TGTGCCAGCAGCTTAGGCAGGGGGGACCATGGCTACACCTTC.

The CDR3 DNA reads as TGTGCCAGCAGTGAAGTAGGGGCTAGCGGTCGGGCCGGGGAGCTGTTTTTT. Protein product: CASSEVGASGRAGELFF. The V and J genes are TRBV2 and TRBJ2-2; 7 nucleotides line up with TRBD2. Germline CDR1 and CDR2: SNHLY and FYNNEI. Trimming at V came to 1 base and at J to 6 bases, leaving 11 bases not matched to a gene. The CDR3 is 17 amino acids.

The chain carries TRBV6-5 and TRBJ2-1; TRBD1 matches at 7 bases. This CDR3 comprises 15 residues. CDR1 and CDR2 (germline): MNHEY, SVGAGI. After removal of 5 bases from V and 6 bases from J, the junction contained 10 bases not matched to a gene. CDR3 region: CASSRPGQKSNEQFF. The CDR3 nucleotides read TGTGCCAGCAGTAGACCGGGACAGAAATCCAATGAGCAGTTCTTC.

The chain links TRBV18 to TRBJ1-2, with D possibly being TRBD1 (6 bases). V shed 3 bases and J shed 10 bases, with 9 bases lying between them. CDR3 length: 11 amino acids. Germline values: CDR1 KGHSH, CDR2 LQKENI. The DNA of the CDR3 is TGTGCCAGCTCACCGGACAGCTTCTACACCTTC. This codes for CASSPDSFYTF. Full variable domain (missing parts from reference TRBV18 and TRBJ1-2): NAGVMQNPRHLVRRRGQEARLRCSPMKGHSHVYWYRQLPEEGLKFMVYLQKENIIDESGMPKERFSAEFPKEGPSILRIQQVVRGDSAAYFCASSPDSFYTFGSGTRLTVV.

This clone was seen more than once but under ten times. The CDR3 spells CASSSTSLGPSYEQYF. CDR3 nucleotide sequence: TGTGCCAGCAGCTCAACCTCCCTGGGGCCGTCCTACGAGCAGTACTTC. The chain links TRBV13 to TRBJ2-7; D might be TRBD1 (5 bases). Germline CDR1 and CDR2: PRHDT and FYEKMQ (reference sequence). The CDR3 is 16 amino acids. V lost 4 bases and J 1 base, leaving 17 bases between the germline ends. Together with reference TRBV13 and TRBJ2-7, the CDR3 gives the full variable domain: AAGVIQSPRHLIKEKRETATLKCYPIPRHDTVYWYQQGPGQDPQFLISFYEKMQSDKGSIPDRFSAQQFSDYHSELNMSSLELGDSALYFCASSSTSLGPSYEQYFGPGTRLTVT.

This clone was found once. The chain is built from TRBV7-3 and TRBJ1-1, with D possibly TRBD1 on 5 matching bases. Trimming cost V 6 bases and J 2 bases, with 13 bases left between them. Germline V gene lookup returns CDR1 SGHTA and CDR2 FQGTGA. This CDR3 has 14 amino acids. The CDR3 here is CASSPDGGNTEAFF. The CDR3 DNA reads TGTGCCAGCAGTCCAGACGGGGGAAACACTGAAGCTTTCTTT.

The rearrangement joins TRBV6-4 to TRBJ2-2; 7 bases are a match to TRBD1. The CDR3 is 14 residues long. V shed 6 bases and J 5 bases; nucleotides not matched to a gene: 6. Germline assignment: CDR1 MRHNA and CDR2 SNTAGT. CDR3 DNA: TGTGCCAGCAGCCAGGGGGAGTCGACCGGGGAGCTGTTTTTT. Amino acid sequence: CASSQGESTGELFF.

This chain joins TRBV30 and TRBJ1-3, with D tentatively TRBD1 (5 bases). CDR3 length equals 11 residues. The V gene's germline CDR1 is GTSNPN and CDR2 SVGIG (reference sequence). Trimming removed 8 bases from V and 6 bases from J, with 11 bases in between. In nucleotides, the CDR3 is TGTGCCAGGGGTGGACAAAACACCATATATTTT. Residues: CARGGQNTIYF.

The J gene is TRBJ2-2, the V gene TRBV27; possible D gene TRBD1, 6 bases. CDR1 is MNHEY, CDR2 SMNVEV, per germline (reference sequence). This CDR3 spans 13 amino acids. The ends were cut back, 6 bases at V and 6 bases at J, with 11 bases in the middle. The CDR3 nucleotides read TGTGCCAGCAGCCGGCCAGGGGCCGGGGAGCTGTTTTTT. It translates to CASSRPGAGELFF.

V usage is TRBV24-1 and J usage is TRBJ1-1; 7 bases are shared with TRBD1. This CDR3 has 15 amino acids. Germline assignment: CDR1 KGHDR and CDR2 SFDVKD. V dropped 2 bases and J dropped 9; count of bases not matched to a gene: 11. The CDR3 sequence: CATSDYPRDSFKAFF. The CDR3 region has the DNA TGTGCCACCAGTGATTATCCCCGGGACAGCTTCAAAGCTTTCTTT.

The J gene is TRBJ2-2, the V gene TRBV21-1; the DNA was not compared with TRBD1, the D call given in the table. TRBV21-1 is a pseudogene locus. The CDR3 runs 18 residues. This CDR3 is CASSKVPQGAPGPGELFF. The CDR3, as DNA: TGTGCCAGCAGCAAAGTACCCCAGGGGGCTCCGGGTCCCGGGGAGCTGTTTTTT.

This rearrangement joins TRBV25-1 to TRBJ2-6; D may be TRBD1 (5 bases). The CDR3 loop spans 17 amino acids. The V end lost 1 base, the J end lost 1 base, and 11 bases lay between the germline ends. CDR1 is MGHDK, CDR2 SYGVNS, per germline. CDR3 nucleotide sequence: TGTGCCAGCAGTGAATGGGCCCCAGGGTCTGGGGCCAACGTCCTGACTTTC. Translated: CASSEWAPGSGANVLTF.

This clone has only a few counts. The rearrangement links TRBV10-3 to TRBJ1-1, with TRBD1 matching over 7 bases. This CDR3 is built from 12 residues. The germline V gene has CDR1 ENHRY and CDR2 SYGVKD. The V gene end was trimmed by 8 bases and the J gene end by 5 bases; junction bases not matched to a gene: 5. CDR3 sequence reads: CAIAGGSTEAFF. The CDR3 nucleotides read TGTGCCATCGCAGGGGGTAGTACTGAAGCTTTCTTT.